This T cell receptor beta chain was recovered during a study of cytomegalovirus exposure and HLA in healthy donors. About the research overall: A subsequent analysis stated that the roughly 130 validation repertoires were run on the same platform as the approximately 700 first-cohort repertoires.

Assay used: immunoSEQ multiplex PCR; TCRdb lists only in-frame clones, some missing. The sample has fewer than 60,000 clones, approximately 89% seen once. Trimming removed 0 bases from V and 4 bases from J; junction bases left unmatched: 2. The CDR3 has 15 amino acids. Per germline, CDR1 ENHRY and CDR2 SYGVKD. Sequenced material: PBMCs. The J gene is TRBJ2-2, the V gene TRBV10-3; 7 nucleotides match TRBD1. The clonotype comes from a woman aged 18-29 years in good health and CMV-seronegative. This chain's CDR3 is CAISESRTGTGELFF. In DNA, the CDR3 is TGTGCCATCAGTGAGTCGAGGACAGGCACCGGGGAGCTGTTTTTT.